This T cell receptor (beta chain) was found in a study of CD8+CD57+ T cells in acquired aplastic anemia. Overall study: Average DNA yield from sorted CD4+ and CD8+ cells was about 3.2 ug. Healthy donors yielded around 10 million CD4+ cell reads on average. The study, taken as a whole, reports: The CD8+ Simpson's diversity of patients and controls was not significantly different. Between patients and controls, around 27 CD8+ CDR3 sequences were found in common.

CDR3 size: 15 residues. Looked up from germline, CDR1 is LGHNA and CDR2 is YSLEER. Profiling that covered TCR beta VDJ and CDR3 relied on genomic DNA as its template. Each CDR3 protein is one row after TCRdb ran MiXCR on the reads. The table records some 120,000 distinct CDR3 sequences, more than 40% of them present only once. This clonotype was seen at least ten times. Its antigen is as yet unknown. At one of its ends the junction is not consistent with the germline gene, which may arise from a read error. Sequencing used sorted CD4+, CD8+, or CD8+CD57+ T cells (not recorded which) from PBMCs. This receptor was taken from a human donor in good health, serving as a control. The V and J genes are TRBV4-3 and TRBJ2-7, with D perhaps matching TRBD1 (6 bases). The CDR3 DNA reads as TGCGCCGGCAGCCAACTCGGCGAGGGGGTCTACGAGCAGTACTTC. This gives the protein CAGSQLGEGVYEQYF.